Here is one T cell receptor (beta chain) with its context. Its antigen is unknown. Base qualities are not at hand, and no much larger clone is one base apart. The data are from a study of human T cells and chemical hapten exposure (dated by TCRdb to about 2021). For the study in its entirety: For sensitization, 2% DPC in acetone was applied to a 2 cm by 2 cm area of upper inner arm skin. Patch testing was done on the upper back using Finn chambers containing 0.01% DPC, and results were scored after 6 days according to International Contact Dermatitis Research Group standards. In alopecia patients, the study followed how the peripheral blood TCR repertoire changed in vivo over primary and secondary sensitization to diphenylcyclopropenone (DPC), a hapten. Approximately 30 alopecia patients provided blood for TCR sequencing at one to four time points (pre-sensitization, 2, 6 and 24 weeks). The mostly female patient cohort included alopecia areata with under or over 50% scalp involvement, alopecia totalis and alopecia universalis. Weekly therapeutic DPC doses were additionally applied to the scalp of patients throughout the roughly 22-week study period. Libraries were pooled for sequencing, and variation in per-sample TCR yields was attributed mainly to small differences in library volumes within the pool. Patient blood was sampled pre-sensitization (week 0) and at 2, 6 and about 24 weeks after DPC sensitization. Here is what the overall study found, with its caveats: Alopecia, a presumed autoimmune disease, was present in all patients, so the immune response of the patients might differ from that of healthy individuals. After repeated subsampling, changes were observed in the strength of the expansion versus patch-test correlation and in the threshold at which the correlation became significant. Significantly more large CDR3 similarity clusters were formed by expanded TCRs than by pre-sensitization or healthy control sets, consistent with antigen-driven responses. DPC sensitization did not change the number of TCRs with a frequency above 1 in 1000, and there was no evidence of changes in global repertoire structure. Patch test score was positively correlated with the number of PT1 expanded TCRs, with significance at thresholds 8, 16 and 32 but not at 4.

Receptors were amplified or captured by RACE. Sequencing took place on a NextSeq 500. Library preparation attached unique molecular identifiers to individual cDNA molecules for quantitative, reproducible TCR counting. For every blood RNA sample, sequencing covered both the TCR alpha and TCR beta chains. Turning to the authors' computational methods: Samples had a median of roughly 87,000 TCRs, with a range from 23,224 to 690,600. V, J and CDR3 annotation of the TCR reads was carried out using the Decombinator software suite. To make PS versus PT1 abundance plots, every sample was subsampled to the same number of TCRs (28,000). TCRs were defined as expanded if absent before sensitization and observed at least eight times at the 2-week time point. The public reads were reprocessed in TCRdb via fastp at Q25 and MiXCR, keeping in-frame beta chains. Each record represents a unique CDR3 protein, reported with the most common genes and DNA among its rows. The V and J calls and clone size come from TCRdb's table, not from the authors' own analysis. The sample yields fewer than 100,000 distinct CDR3 sequences; around a tenth were counted once. The ten largest clones take up around 1.4% of the sample.

The CDR3, from cysteine to phenylalanine, totals 14 residues. Only CDR3 DNA remains: 42 bases, in frame from the first base. The germline V gene specifies SGHVS as CDR1 and FQNEAQ as CDR2. Trimming takes 0 bases from V and 7 bases from J, and the germline ends sit 12 bases apart. Per the publication, the time point label means: patch test 2, 6 weeks after DPC sensitization. The sample's treatment or condition label is to be understood as: therapeutic diphenylcyclopropenone sensitization with weekly scalp DPC. At each patch-test visit, blood was drawn before the patch test was applied. Patients were eligible if aged 18 to 70, diagnosed with alopecia and judged suitable for DPC therapy, and pregnant patients were excluded. Total RNA was isolated from unfractionated whole blood collected in Tempus Blood RNA tubes.

This specimen was whole blood, taken in connection with sensitization to the hapten diphenylcyclopropenone (DPC). The receptor was isolated from a man aged 18 to 29 with alopecia areata. Some clones in this sample may be carry-over from other donors' samples. Recombination joined TRBV7-8 with TRBJ2-5; the best D guess is TRBD2, with 5 bases matching. The sequenced DNA: TGTGCCAGCAGCTTAGCAAGGACTTTAGGGACCCAGTACTTC. This sequence encodes CASSLARTLGTQYF.